This is a list of T cell receptor beta chains from one sample in a study of T-cell memory formation after mild COVID-19. TCRdb processed the 5' RACE reads anew with MiXCR; each CDR3 protein has one entry. The sample holds a few hundred thousand distinct CDR3 sequences, 15% to 20% seen once. Sequenced input: PBMCs or a T cell subset sorted from them (not recorded which). These receptors were taken from a man aged 18 to 30 who had mild COVID-19 (a few samples of this study predate the infection). Cell type and time point are not known. The CDR3 runs from the conserved cysteine through the conserved F or W. Each record gives: CDR3 DNA, CDR3 protein, V gene, D gene, clone size, J gene. The D gene is left open where the match is weak. A clone size is listed for some rows: how often the clone was seen (once, few, many), or a class if it is expanded.

cdr3_nt: TGTGCCAGCAGTTTACAGGGCCATGTCTACACCTTC; cdr3_aa: CASSLQGHVYTF; v_call: TRBV12-3/TRBV12-4; d_call: NA; clone_size: NA; j_call: TRBJ1-2
cdr3_nt: TGTGCCAGCAGCCCCATTGTAGGAGGTAATTCACCCCTCCACTTT; cdr3_aa: CASSPIVGGNSPLHF; v_call: TRBV12-3/TRBV12-4; d_call: NA; clone_size: NA; j_call: TRBJ1-6
cdr3_nt: TGTGCCAGCAGCTCTCAGACAGGGACGGTAAAAGGCTACACCTTC; cdr3_aa: CASSSQTGTVKGYTF; v_call: TRBV7-2; d_call: TRBD1; clone_size: NA; j_call: TRBJ1-2
cdr3_nt: TGTGCCAGCAGCTCCCACTGGACCGGGGAGCTGTTTTTT; cdr3_aa: CASSSHWTGELFF; v_call: TRBV11-2; d_call: NA; clone_size: many; j_call: TRBJ2-2
cdr3_nt: TGCGCCAGCAGCCACGGACTAGCGGGGGCCATCCAAGAGACCCAGTACTTC; cdr3_aa: CASSHGLAGAIQETQYF; v_call: TRBV4-1; d_call: TRBD2; clone_size: many; j_call: TRBJ2-5
cdr3_nt: TGTGCCAGCAGTTTGGGCGGAAGAGAGACCCAGTACTTC; cdr3_aa: CASSLGGRETQYF; v_call: TRBV27; d_call: NA; clone_size: many; j_call: TRBJ2-5
cdr3_nt: TGCAGCGTTGAGAGCAGGGCCACAGATACGCAGTATTTT; cdr3_aa: CSVESRATDTQYF; v_call: TRBV29-1; d_call: NA; clone_size: few; j_call: TRBJ2-3
cdr3_nt: TGTGCTAGTGGCCCGGGGACAGAAGCTTTCTTT; cdr3_aa: CASGPGTEAFF; v_call: TRBV12-5; d_call: NA; clone_size: once; j_call: TRBJ1-1
cdr3_nt: TGCGCCAGCAGCCGAGACGGGTTCGGGAATGAGCAGTTCTTC; cdr3_aa: CASSRDGFGNEQFF; v_call: TRBV4-3; d_call: NA; clone_size: NA; j_call: TRBJ2-1
cdr3_nt: TGCAGCGGGCGGACAGGGACCGCCCTGGAGACCCAGTACTTC; cdr3_aa: CSGRTGTALETQYF; v_call: TRBV29-1; d_call: TRBD1; clone_size: many; j_call: TRBJ2-5
cdr3_nt: TGTGCCAGCAGCTTGGACAGGGGGGTGAACACTGAAGCTTTCTTT; cdr3_aa: CASSLDRGVNTEAFF; v_call: TRBV7-3; d_call: TRBD1; clone_size: NA; j_call: TRBJ1-1
cdr3_nt: TGTGCCAGCAGCTTATTTCTGAACGAGCAGTTCTTC; cdr3_aa: CASSLFLNEQFF; v_call: TRBV7-9; d_call: NA; clone_size: few; j_call: TRBJ2-1
cdr3_nt: TGTGCCAGCAGGGTGACAATGGGAAACACCATATATTTT; cdr3_aa: CASRVTMGNTIYF; v_call: TRBV7-9; d_call: NA; clone_size: NA; j_call: TRBJ1-3
cdr3_nt: TGTGCCGTCAGGATTAGGGGCTTCCAAAAAAATCAGCCCCAGCATTTT; cdr3_aa: CAVRIRGFQKNQPQHF; v_call: TRBV28; d_call: NA; clone_size: few; j_call: TRBJ1-5
cdr3_nt: TGTGCCAGCAGCTTAGTAAGCGGGGGGGTGGATACGCAGTATTTT; cdr3_aa: CASSLVSGGVDTQYF; v_call: TRBV11-2; d_call: TRBD2; clone_size: NA; j_call: TRBJ2-3
cdr3_nt: TGTGCCAGCAGCCTCTTACTAGCGGCCCAAGAGACCCAGTACTTC; cdr3_aa: CASSLLLAAQETQYF; v_call: TRBV7-2; d_call: TRBD2; clone_size: few; j_call: TRBJ2-5
cdr3_nt: TGTGCCAGCAGCGTTACAGGGAGCAATTCACCCCTCCACTTT; cdr3_aa: CASSVTGSNSPLHF; v_call: TRBV9; d_call: NA; clone_size: NA; j_call: TRBJ1-6
cdr3_nt: TGCGCCAGCAGCCAAACCGAATATAGCAATCAGCCCCAGCATTTT; cdr3_aa: CASSQTEYSNQPQHF; v_call: TRBV4-1; d_call: NA; clone_size: NA; j_call: TRBJ1-5
cdr3_nt: TGTGCCAGCAGCTTAGTTGGAGAGGGCGGTCAGCCCCAGCATTTT; cdr3_aa: CASSLVGEGGQPQHF; v_call: TRBV7-2; d_call: NA; clone_size: NA; j_call: TRBJ1-5
cdr3_nt: TGTGCCAGCAGCCGAGGTCCGCGGCAGTTCTTC; cdr3_aa: CASSRGPRQFF; v_call: TRBV11-2; d_call: NA; clone_size: NA; j_call: TRBJ2-1
cdr3_nt: TGTGCCAGCAGAGCCCCGGGACTCGTCCCGAATGAGCAGTTCTTC; cdr3_aa: CASRAPGLVPNEQFF; v_call: TRBV7-9; d_call: NA; clone_size: many; j_call: TRBJ2-1
cdr3_nt: TGTGCCAGCAGCTTAGCGGCGGGACAGGGCTCCTATGGCTACACCTTC; cdr3_aa: CASSLAAGQGSYGYTF; v_call: TRBV7-2; d_call: TRBD1; clone_size: NA; j_call: TRBJ1-2
cdr3_nt: TGTGCCAGCTCACCCCCCGGGACAGGGGGCGGACGCACAGATACGCAGTATTTT; cdr3_aa: CASSPPGTGGGRTDTQYF; v_call: TRBV18; d_call: TRBD1; clone_size: few; j_call: TRBJ2-3
cdr3_nt: TGCGCCAGCAGCCAAGACCCGGGGAGCTACACTGAAGCTTTCTTT; cdr3_aa: CASSQDPGSYTEAFF; v_call: TRBV4-1; d_call: NA; clone_size: NA; j_call: TRBJ1-1
cdr3_nt: TGCGCCAGCAGCTTGGCCGACGGGCGCAATAATTCACCCCTCCACTTT; cdr3_aa: CASSLADGRNNSPLHF; v_call: TRBV5-1; d_call: NA; clone_size: NA; j_call: TRBJ1-6
cdr3_nt: TGTGCCAGCAGTGGACTAGCGGGGGGGCATGAGCAGTTCTTC; cdr3_aa: CASSGLAGGHEQFF; v_call: TRBV12-3/TRBV12-4; d_call: TRBD2; clone_size: many; j_call: TRBJ2-1
cdr3_nt: TGCAGTGCACAGTGGAGTAACACGAACACTGAAGCTTTCTTT; cdr3_aa: CSAQWSNTNTEAFF; v_call: TRBV20-1; d_call: NA; clone_size: few; j_call: TRBJ1-1
cdr3_nt: TGTGGGACAGGCACCGGGGAGCTGTTTTTT; cdr3_aa: CGTGTGELFF; v_call: TRBV2; d_call: TRBD1; clone_size: few; j_call: TRBJ2-2
cdr3_nt: TGCGCCAGCAGCCAAGGACAGGGCCCCGACAGGACCCAGCATTTT; cdr3_aa: CASSQGQGPDRTQHF; v_call: TRBV4-1; d_call: TRBD1; clone_size: NA; j_call: TRBJ1-5
cdr3_nt: TGTGCCAGCAGCTTAGATAGGAGGGCCATGTACTTC; cdr3_aa: CASSLDRRAMYF; v_call: TRBV11-2; d_call: NA; clone_size: many; j_call: TRBJ2-7
cdr3_nt: TGCGCCAGCAGCCAAGGGACAGGGGCGGTTAATTCACCCCTCCACTTT; cdr3_aa: CASSQGTGAVNSPLHF; v_call: TRBV4-1; d_call: TRBD1; clone_size: NA; j_call: TRBJ1-6
cdr3_nt: TGCGCCAGCAGCTTGGGTATAGGGAACTCCTATAATTCACCCCTCCACTTT; cdr3_aa: CASSLGIGNSYNSPLHF; v_call: TRBV5-1; d_call: NA; clone_size: few; j_call: TRBJ1-6
cdr3_nt: TGTGCCAGCAGTGTGACAGGGGGCGCCGGCGAAAAACTGTTTTTT; cdr3_aa: CASSVTGGAGEKLFF; v_call: TRBV12-3/TRBV12-4; d_call: TRBD1; clone_size: few; j_call: TRBJ1-4
cdr3_nt: TGCGCCAGCAGCGACAGTGGCTCCTACAATGAGCAGTTCTTC; cdr3_aa: CASSDSGSYNEQFF; v_call: TRBV5-1; d_call: NA; clone_size: few; j_call: TRBJ2-1
cdr3_nt: TGTGCCAGTCAAGACCGGGATAAAAACAATGAGCAGTTCTTC; cdr3_aa: CASQDRDKNNEQFF; v_call: TRBV7-9; d_call: NA; clone_size: few; j_call: TRBJ2-1
cdr3_nt: TGTGCCAGCAGCCCCCACAGGGGGCGCACCGGTGAGCAGTTCTTC; cdr3_aa: CASSPHRGRTGEQFF; v_call: TRBV7-3; d_call: TRBD1; clone_size: few; j_call: TRBJ2-1
cdr3_nt: TGTGCCAGCAGCCCTACAGGGGGGAACTATGGCTACACCTTC; cdr3_aa: CASSPTGGNYGYTF; v_call: TRBV6-4; d_call: TRBD1; clone_size: NA; j_call: TRBJ1-2
cdr3_nt: TGTGCCAGCAGCCAAGCGTTGCCCGGCGGGGCCGGGGAGCTGTTTTTT; cdr3_aa: CASSQALPGGAGELFF; v_call: TRBV4-2; d_call: NA; clone_size: few; j_call: TRBJ2-2
cdr3_nt: TGTGCCATCAGTGTTCGAGGGAACACTGAAGCTTTCTTT; cdr3_aa: CAISVRGNTEAFF; v_call: TRBV10-3; d_call: NA; clone_size: many; j_call: TRBJ1-1
cdr3_nt: TGTGCCAGCAGCTCCTGGACCGACACAGGGAGCTACACCTTC; cdr3_aa: CASSSWTDTGSYTF; v_call: TRBV5-5; d_call: NA; clone_size: many; j_call: TRBJ1-2
cdr3_nt: TGTGCCATCAGAGACGGACAGTCCGAGACCCAGTACTTC; cdr3_aa: CAIRDGQSETQYF; v_call: TRBV10-3; d_call: NA; clone_size: NA; j_call: TRBJ2-5
cdr3_nt: TGTGCCAGCAGTACGGTAGCGGGTTACAATGAGCAGTTCTTC; cdr3_aa: CASSTVAGYNEQFF; v_call: TRBV6-4; d_call: TRBD2; clone_size: few; j_call: TRBJ2-1
cdr3_nt: TGTGCCAGCAGTGAGACTAGCGACCACGAGCAGTACTTC; cdr3_aa: CASSETSDHEQYF; v_call: TRBV6-5; d_call: TRBD2; clone_size: few; j_call: TRBJ2-7
cdr3_nt: TGTGCCAGCTCAACTCGGTTGGGCACTGAAGCTTTCTTT; cdr3_aa: CASSTRLGTEAFF; v_call: TRBV6-5; d_call: NA; clone_size: NA; j_call: TRBJ1-1
cdr3_nt: TGCGCCAGCAGCCGCACACAGGGGAACCAGCCCCAGCATTTT; cdr3_aa: CASSRTQGNQPQHF; v_call: TRBV4-1; d_call: TRBD1; clone_size: many; j_call: TRBJ1-5
cdr3_nt: TGCGCCAGCAGCCAGAGTCATCTAAACACTGAAGCTTTCTTT; cdr3_aa: CASSQSHLNTEAFF; v_call: TRBV4-1; d_call: NA; clone_size: NA; j_call: TRBJ1-1
cdr3_nt: TGCAGCGTTGAAGTTTCAGGGTGGAAGCAGTACTTC; cdr3_aa: CSVEVSGWKQYF; v_call: TRBV29-1; d_call: NA; clone_size: NA; j_call: TRBJ2-7
cdr3_nt: TGTGCCAGCAGCTTGGATGACTACCGGGGGGAGTATTTT; cdr3_aa: CASSLDDYRGEYF; v_call: TRBV7-2; d_call: TRBD2; clone_size: NA; j_call: TRBJ2-3
cdr3_nt: TGCGCCAGCAGCCCTGACGGGACAGGGTCAAACTGGCGTGACACTGAAGCTTTCTTT; cdr3_aa: CASSPDGTGSNWRDTEAFF; v_call: TRBV5-1; d_call: TRBD1; clone_size: few; j_call: TRBJ1-1
cdr3_nt: TGTGCCAGCAGCCTCGCTTTGGGTAGGGTTGAAGAGACCCAGTACTTC; cdr3_aa: CASSLALGRVEETQYF; v_call: TRBV6-2/TRBV6-3; d_call: NA; clone_size: few; j_call: TRBJ2-5
cdr3_nt: TGTGCCAGCAATTTCTCTCCAGGGGGGCAAGCTGAAGCTTTCTTT; cdr3_aa: CASNFSPGGQAEAFF; v_call: TRBV12-3/TRBV12-4; d_call: TRBD1; clone_size: few; j_call: TRBJ1-1
cdr3_nt: TGTGCCAGCAGCCTCCGGGGGAGCGACCAAGAGACCCAGTACTTC; cdr3_aa: CASSLRGSDQETQYF; v_call: TRBV7-9; d_call: NA; clone_size: few; j_call: TRBJ2-5
cdr3_nt: TGCAGTGCTCCCCCTCCGGGGGGCATTACTGAAGCTTTCTTT; cdr3_aa: CSAPPPGGITEAFF; v_call: TRBV20-1; d_call: NA; clone_size: few; j_call: TRBJ1-1